The rows below give T cell receptor beta chains drawn from one sample of a study of T cell responses to AZD1222 COVID-19 vaccine. TCRdb keeps only in-frame clones here, not all; method: immunoSEQ multiplex PCR. Of about 180,000 clones in the sample, just over 85% were seen once. The specimen comprised peripheral blood, sampled on day 0 of AZD1222 vaccination. The receptors shown here come from an adult in good health. Each CDR3 is given with its conserved first and last residue. Some rows have no size entry. The others give once, few or many, or a class for an expanded clone.

abundance	j_gene	v_gene	CDR3aa
NA	TRBJ1-3	TRBV5-1	CASSLGGAGNTIYF
NA	TRBJ2-7	TRBV6-2/TRBV6-3	CASSPGAYYEQYF
NA	TRBJ1-1	TRBV5-5	CASSLAWGSAEAFF
NA	TRBJ2-5	TRBV4-2	CASSQATSGGETQYF
NA	TRBJ2-7	TRBV28	CASTSGGLISYEQYF
once	TRBJ1-2	TRBV4-2	CASSQDSGREQSFGYTF
NA	TRBJ1-6	TRBV28	CASRRQNYNSPLHF
NA	TRBJ2-5	TRBV20-1	CSASFPQVEETQYF
NA	TRBJ1-1	TRBV19	CASSIPGMRGHGTEAFF
once	TRBJ2-3	TRBV6-5	CASSYQGPSDTQYF
NA	TRBJ1-2	TRBV27	CASTTGTGSYGYTF
NA	TRBJ2-2	TRBV7-2	CASSLGAGGKTGELFF
NA	TRBJ1-2	TRBV4-3	CASSQDSGRPSAGYTF
NA	TRBJ1-2	TRBV7-2	CASSLALGTGSTAGYTF
NA	TRBJ2-7	TRBV7-9	CASSLVGTGQAEQYF
NA	TRBJ2-1	TRBV29-1	CSVSGGAVTPDNEQFF
NA	TRBJ2-1	TRBV3-1/TRBV3-2	CASSQGLNEQFF
NA	TRBJ1-6	TRBV24-1	CATSDLGPVDRLNSPLHF
NA	TRBJ2-7	TRBV4-1	CASSQGRGRPYEQYF
NA	TRBJ1-6	TRBV7-3	CASSLGSDSPLHF
once	TRBJ1-2	TRBV28	CASSLLRGAEGYTF
NA	TRBJ2-1	TRBV19	CASSGTLSYNEQFF
NA	TRBJ2-7	TRBV5-4	CASSSSSYEQYF
once	TRBJ1-6	TRBV11-2	CASSLVGYNNSPLHF
NA	TRBJ1-4	TRBV28	CASSSTITNEKLFF
NA	TRBJ2-1	TRBV3-1/TRBV3-2	CASSPGRVNEQFF
NA	TRBJ2-2	TRBV6-5	CASSNPGGELFF
NA	TRBJ2-3	TRBV7-2	CASSLGGLATDTQYF
NA	TRBJ1-1	TRBV7-9	CASSLGQGTEAFF
NA	TRBJ2-7	TRBV15	CATSRSPAGSSYEQYF
NA	TRBJ1-4	TRBV16	CASSQGSKGDEKLFF
NA	TRBJ2-1	TRBV9	CASSPSGGNNEQFF
NA	TRBJ1-3	TRBV5-4	CASSSGGGLVSGNTIYF
NA	TRBJ1-2	TRBV5-4	CASTLAGGRRGYTF
NA	TRBJ1-2	TRBV5-1	CASSGGTGNVGGYTF
NA	TRBJ1-1	TRBV11-2	CASSGQRAGAEAFF
NA	TRBJ2-7	TRBV28	CASSSASGGSSYEQYF
NA	TRBJ2-7	TRBV2	CASRDSLFYEQYF
NA	TRBJ1-2	TRBV29-1	CSVSGVYGYTF
NA	TRBJ2-3	TRBV3-1/TRBV3-2	CASSQPWTGESTDTQYF
NA	TRBJ2-3	TRBV5-4	CASSPGTDTQYF
NA	TRBJ1-2	TRBV5-5	CASSLDTAGHGYTF
NA	TRBJ2-3	TRBV12-3/TRBV12-4	CASSRQGADTQYF
NA	TRBJ1-1	TRBV6-2/TRBV6-3	CASSSLYRDTEAFF
NA	TRBJ1-2	TRBV5-6	CASSLRGTGVRRDDGYTF
NA	TRBJ2-1	TRBV7-9	CASSLSGGAYGQFF
NA	TRBJ2-6	TRBV30	CAWSKTTGWVPSGANVLTF
NA	TRBJ2-7	TRBV5-1	CASSLYGSYEQYF
NA	TRBJ2-7	TRBV4-2	CASGTGGRYEQYF
NA	TRBJ2-5	TRBV7-2	CASSLPGSGKTQYF
NA	TRBJ1-1	TRBV7-3	CASSLALGTEAFF
NA	TRBJ1-3	TRBV3-1/TRBV3-2	CASSQVELRGPKYF
NA	TRBJ2-7	TRBV7-8	CASSLELGIYEQYF
NA	TRBJ2-7	TRBV30	CAWRDRGSTYEQYF